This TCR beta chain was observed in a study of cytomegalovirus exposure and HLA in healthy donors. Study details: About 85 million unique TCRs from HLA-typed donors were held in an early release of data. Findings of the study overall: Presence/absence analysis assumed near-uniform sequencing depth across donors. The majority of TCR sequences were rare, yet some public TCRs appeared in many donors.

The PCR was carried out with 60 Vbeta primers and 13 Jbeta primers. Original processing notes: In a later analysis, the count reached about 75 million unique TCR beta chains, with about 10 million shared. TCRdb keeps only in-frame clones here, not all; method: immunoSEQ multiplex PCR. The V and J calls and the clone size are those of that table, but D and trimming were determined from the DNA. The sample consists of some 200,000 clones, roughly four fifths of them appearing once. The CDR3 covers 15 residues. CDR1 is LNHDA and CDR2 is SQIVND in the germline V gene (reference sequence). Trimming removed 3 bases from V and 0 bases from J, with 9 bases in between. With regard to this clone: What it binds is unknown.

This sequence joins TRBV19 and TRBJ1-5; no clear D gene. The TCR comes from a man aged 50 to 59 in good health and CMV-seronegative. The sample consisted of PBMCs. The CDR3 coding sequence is TGTGCCAGTAGTATCATTCCAGTTAGCAATCAGCCCCAGCATTTT. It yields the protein CASSIIPVSNQPQHF.